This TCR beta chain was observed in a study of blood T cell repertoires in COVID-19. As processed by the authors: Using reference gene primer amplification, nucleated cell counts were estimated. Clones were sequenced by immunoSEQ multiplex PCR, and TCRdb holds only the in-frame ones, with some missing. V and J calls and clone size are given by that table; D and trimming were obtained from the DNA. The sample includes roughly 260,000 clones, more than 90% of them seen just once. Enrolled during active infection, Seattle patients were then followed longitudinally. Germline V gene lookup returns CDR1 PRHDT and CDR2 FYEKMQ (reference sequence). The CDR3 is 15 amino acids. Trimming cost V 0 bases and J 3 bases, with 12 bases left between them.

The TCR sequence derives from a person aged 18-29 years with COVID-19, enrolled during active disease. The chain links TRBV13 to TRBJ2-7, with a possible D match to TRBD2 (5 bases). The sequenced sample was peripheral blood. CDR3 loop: CASSLGQRTLYEQYF. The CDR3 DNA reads TGTGCCAGCAGCTTAGGGCAGCGGACCCTCTACGAGCAGTACTTC. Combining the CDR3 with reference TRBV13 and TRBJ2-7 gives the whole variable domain AAGVIQSPRHLIKEKRETATLKCYPIPRHDTVYWYQQGPGQDPQFLISFYEKMQSDKGSIPDRFSAQQFSDYHSELNMSSLELGDSALYFCASSLGQRTLYEQYFGPGTRLTVT.